This T cell receptor (beta chain) was sequenced for a study of blood T cells in healthy people across ages. Sample-barcoded 5' priming and a J-beta primer mix drove a second PCR of roughly 6 to 12 cycles. TCRdb re-analysed the 5' RACE reads in MiXCR, keeping a single row per CDR3 protein. Among 900,000 to 950,000 distinct CDR3 sequences, roughly 29% were seen once, and the ten largest hold 10%. This clonotype was recorded many times. Antigen: not known. Study outcomes and limitations: Estimated diversity that came from one million T cells was considered an underestimate.

V shed 3 bases, J shed 1 base, and the junction held 5 bases outside the gene matches. The CDR3 is made up of 15 amino acids. Per germline, CDR1 MDHEN and CDR2 SYDVKM. The sample was also reused in another study, on T cells of mothers and their children.

The sequenced material came from blood. This sequence originates from a woman aged 40 to 50 in good health. V gene TRBV28 combines with J gene TRBJ2-7; the match to TRBD1 covers 8 bases. Here the CDR3 reads CASSFGQGRSYEQYF. The CDR3 nucleotides read TGTGCCAGCAGTTTCGGACAGGGTAGGTCCTACGAGCAGTACTTC.